These 25 T cell receptor beta chains share one sample of origin, sequenced in a study of T cell changes during pregnancy in multiple sclerosis. Method: immunoSEQ multiplex PCR; TCRdb's copy keeps in-frame clones and lacks some. This table has about 59,000 clones, around 93% appearing once. This sample comprised CD4+ T cells from peripheral blood mononuclear cells, obtained before pregnancy. The receptors shown here come from a female donor with multiple sclerosis, enrolled in a pregnancy study.

The V call is TRBV2, the J call TRBJ2-1; TRBD1 matches 9 bases. With V trimmed by 6 bases and J by 7 bases, 10 bases remained unmatched. This CDR3 contains 15 residues. CDR1 SNHLY and CDR2 FYNNEI come from the germline V gene. CDR3 nucleotide sequence: TGTGCCAGCAGGGATGGGACAGGGCGGTTTAATGAGCAGTTCTTC. Its translation is CASRDGTGRFNEQFF.

The chain joins TRBV29-1 to TRBJ2-7; 14 nucleotides align to TRBD2. Germline V gene lookup returns CDR1 SQVTM and CDR2 ANQGSEA. The J segment lost 3 bases and the V segment lost 6 bases, leaving 4 bases of the junction unmatched. The CDR3 runs 14 residues. The CDR3 sequence: CSVGTSGSFYEQYF. The DNA for the CDR3 is TGCAGCGTGGGGACTAGCGGGAGTTTCTACGAGCAGTACTTC.

This sequence joins TRBV11-3 and TRBJ2-3; 10 bases are shared with TRBD2. After removal of 5 bases from V and 3 bases from J, the junction contained 5 bases not matched to a gene. Looked up from germline, CDR1 is SGHNT and CDR2 is YENEEA. The CDR3 contains 15 residues. The chain's CDR3 is CASSQGTSATDTQYF. For the CDR3, the DNA is TGTGCCAGCAGCCAGGGGACTAGCGCTACAGATACGCAGTATTTT.

CDR3 protein: CASSSLAGRGYTF. As DNA, the CDR3 is TGTGCCAGCAGCTCACTAGCCGGTCGCGGCTACACCTTC. The chain couples TRBV7-3 to TRBJ1-2; D gene ambiguous. The CDR3 sequence is 13 residues long. Germline lookup yields CDR1 SGHTA and CDR2 FQGTGA. V gave up 4 bases and J gave up 8 bases, with 14 bases separating them.

The gene calls are TRBV5-1 and TRBJ2-3; 9 bases are shared with TRBD2. The CDR3 totals 18 residues. The germline CDR1 and CDR2 sequences are SGHRS and YFSETQ. Trimming removed 0 bases from V and 5 bases from J; junction bases left unmatched: 13. The CDR3 DNA is TGCGCCAGCAGCTTGGCCTGGAGTAGCGGGAGTGTGGGAGATACGCAGTATTTT. As protein: CASSLAWSSGSVGDTQYF.

This chain links TRBV6-1 with TRBJ2-1; TRBD2 aligns across 11 bases. Germline CDR1 is MNHNS and CDR2 is SASEGT. The length of the CDR3 is 18 residues. After removal of 0 bases from V and 4 bases from J, the junction contained 8 bases not matched to a gene. The CDR3 nucleotides are TGTGCCAGCAGTGAAGCTGGCCTAGCGGGAGGAAGGTACAATGAGCAGTTCTTC. Its protein is CASSEAGLAGGRYNEQFF.

The chain links TRBV5-1 to TRBJ2-1; 9 nucleotides match TRBD2. CDR1 and CDR2 (germline): SGHRS, YFSETQ. This CDR3 region has 15 residues. V trimming: 6 bases; J trimming: 7 bases; junction bases outside the gene matches: 11. For the CDR3, the DNA is TGCGCCAGCACGCGGGAGGGCCGAGGGTCAAATGAGCAGTTCTTC. The encoded protein is CASTREGRGSNEQFF.

This chain joins TRBV10-3 and TRBJ2-7; TRBD2 might be the D (5 bases). From germline, CDR1 is ENHRY and CDR2 SYGVKD. V lost 10 bases, J lost 6 bases, and 13 bases lay in between. The CDR3 sequence is 11 residues long. The CDR3 spells CATRGGSEQYF. In nucleotides, the CDR3 is TGTGCCACCAGAGGAGGCTCCGAGCAGTACTTC.

This clone was detected only a few times. The chain employs TRBV5-4 and TRBJ2-1; D is undetermined. V was pared by 5 bases and J by 0 bases, with 12 bases between. CDR3 size: 15 residues. From germline, CDR1 is SGHNT and CDR2 YYREEE (reference sequence). The CDR3 protein is CASRDPRSSYNEQFF. The CDR3 DNA reads TGTGCCAGCAGAGACCCGCGGAGCTCCTACAATGAGCAGTTCTTC. The whole variable domain, remainder taken from reference TRBV5-4 and TRBJ2-1, is ETGVTQSPTHLIKTRGQQVTLRCSSQSGHNTVSWYQQALGQGPQFIFQYYREEENGRGNFPPRFSGLQFPNYSSELNVNALELDDSALYLCASRDPRSSYNEQFFGPGTRLTVL.

J is TRBJ1-5 and V is TRBV5-1; D is unresolved. Germline assignment: CDR1 SGHRS and CDR2 YFSETQ. The CDR3 runs to 13 residues. Deletions cut 4 bases from V and 5 bases from J, with 10 bases between. The CDR3 coding sequence is TGCGCCAGCAGCCCGACCGGGGATCAGCCCCAGCATTTT. Translated, it gives CASSPTGDQPQHF.

The chain links TRBV28 to TRBJ2-7; TRBD1 matches at 7 bases. Trimming cost V 2 bases and J 4 bases; bases outside gene matches: 17. This CDR3 contains 18 residues. Germline V gene lookup returns CDR1 MDHEN and CDR2 SYDVKM. In nucleotides, the CDR3 is TGTGCCAGCAGTTTAGGTAAGGGGCTCCGGGACAGTACGTACGAGCAGTACTTC. It specifies CASSLGKGLRDSTYEQYF. The full variable domain, with the rest looked up from reference TRBV28 and TRBJ2-7, is DVKVTQSSRYLVKRTGEKVFLECVQDMDHENMFWYRQDPGLGLRLIYFSYDVKMKEKGDIPEGYSVSREKKERFSLILESASTNQTSMYLCASSLGKGLRDSTYEQYFGPGTRLTVT.

The J gene is TRBJ2-5, the V gene TRBV5-5, with 7 positions matching TRBD1. Trimming cost V 3 bases and J 5 bases; bases outside gene matches: 10. The CDR3 loop spans 15 amino acids. Germline-derived CDR1 and CDR2 are SGHKS and YYEKEE (reference sequence). The CDR3 loop is CASSSQKQGKETQYF. DNA of the CDR3: TGTGCCAGCAGCTCACAGAAACAGGGGAAGGAGACCCAGTACTTC.

Comments on this clone: Other DNA sequences from this sample encode an identical CDR3 as well. This rearrangement joins TRBV28 to TRBJ1-5, with D perhaps TRBD1 (5 bases). Germline CDR1 reads MDHEN; CDR2 reads SYDVKM. This CDR3 is built from 13 residues. Deletions cut 2 bases from V and 9 bases from J, with 11 bases between. Here the CDR3 reads CASSLQGQGPQHF. Written as DNA, the CDR3 is TGTGCCAGCAGTTTACAGGGTCAGGGGCCCCAGCATTTT.

The V and J genes are TRBV7-2 and TRBJ1-1; no clear D gene. V lost 3 bases, J lost 6 bases, and 14 bases lay in between. The CDR3 runs to 14 residues. Germline V gene data show CDR1 as SGHTA and CDR2 as FQGNSA. Here the CDR3 DNA reads TGTGCCAGCAGCTTGACATCAACTGGCTCTGAAGCTTTCTTT. This encodes CASSLTSTGSEAFF.

This clone was recorded only once. The V call is TRBV11-3, the J call TRBJ2-2, with a tentative D call TRBD1 (7 bases). V lost 6 bases to trimming and J lost 1 base, with 12 bases between them. This CDR3 region has 15 residues. The germline gives CDR1 SGHNT, CDR2 YENEEA. CDR3 nucleotide sequence: TGTGCCAGCAGGCGGGACAGTGTGAACACCGGGGAGCTGTTTTTT. Amino acid sequence: CASRRDSVNTGELFF.

The rearrangement joins TRBV10-3 to TRBJ1-1; 8 bases line up with TRBD1. J was trimmed by 3 bases and V by 1 base; bases with no gene match: 7. This CDR3 has 16 amino acids. Germline lookup yields CDR1 ENHRY and CDR2 SYGVKD. The CDR3 DNA reads as TGTGCCATCAGTGAGTACGGGCGACAGGGGCACACTGAAGCTTTCTTT. Translating gives CAISEYGRQGHTEAFF.

This clone came up once. The V gene is TRBV11-3, the J gene TRBJ2-7; D possibly corresponds to TRBD2 (6 bases). Germline V gene data show CDR1 as SGHNT and CDR2 as YENEEA. Trimming took 4 bases from V and 4 from J, leaving 14 bases between them. CDR3 length: 14 residues. DNA of the CDR3: TGTGCCAGCAGCTCGGGCCGGGACTCATACGAGCAGTACTTC. This gives the protein CASSSGRDSYEQYF.

The chain uses TRBV5-4 and TRBJ2-1; 7 bases agree with TRBD2. Per the germline V gene, CDR1 is SGHNT and CDR2 is YYREEE (reference sequence). With 5 bases clipped from V and 5 bases from J, the junction kept 10 bases outside the gene matches. This CDR3 has 15 residues. Written as DNA, the CDR3 is TGTGCCAGCAGAAAAGAGCTAGCGGTAAACAATGAGCAGTTCTTC. This codes for CASRKELAVNNEQFF. The full variable domain, in which reference TRBV5-4 and TRBJ2-1 provide the parts outside the CDR3, is ETGVTQSPTHLIKTRGQQVTLRCSSQSGHNTVSWYQQALGQGPQFIFQYYREEENGRGNFPPRFSGLQFPNYSSELNVNALELDDSALYLCASRKELAVNNEQFFGPGTRLTVL.

The chain links TRBV14 to TRBJ2-7; 9 positions match TRBD1. This CDR3 contains 14 residues. Germline V gene lookup returns CDR1 SGHDN and CDR2 FVKESK. The V and J ends lost 6 bases and 2 bases, in that order; junction bases with no gene match: 5. The CDR3 DNA reads as TGTGCCAGCAGTCGAGGACAGGGGCCCTACGAGCAGTACTTC. Protein product: CASSRGQGPYEQYF.

The chain's CDR3 is CASSQEVASGIGGELFF. DNA for the CDR3: TGTGCCAGCAGCCAAGAGGTGGCTAGCGGGATCGGAGGGGAGCTGTTTTTT. The V and J genes are TRBV14 and TRBJ2-2, with 9 positions matching TRBD2. With V trimmed by 0 bases and J by 8 bases, 10 bases remained unmatched. Germline V CDR1 and CDR2: SGHDN, FVKESK. CDR3 length: 17 residues.

V is TRBV6-4 and J is TRBJ2-1; the match to TRBD2 covers 8 bases. The CDR3 contains 15 residues. V was clipped by 5 bases and J by 0 bases; unmatched bases: 3. Germline CDR1 and CDR2: MRHNA and SNTAGT. The CDR3, as DNA: TGTGCCAGCAGTATTACTAGCGGCTCCTACAATGAGCAGTTCTTC. It yields the protein CASSITSGSYNEQFF.

The gene calls are TRBV6-1 and TRBJ2-1; TRBD2 matches at 11 bases. From germline, CDR1 is MNHNS and CDR2 SASEGT. The CDR3 has 16 amino acids. V lost 2 bases, J lost 9 bases, and 9 bases stayed unmatched. CDR3 nucleotides: TGTGCCAGCAGTGAATGGCGGTCTAGCGGGAGGAGTGAGCAGTTCTTC. Translating it yields CASSEWRSSGRSEQFF.

Only a few counts were recorded for this clone. The chain uses TRBV4-1 and TRBJ2-7; 7 bases align to TRBD2. V was pared by 3 bases and J by 5 bases, with 16 bases of the junction left unmatched. CDR3 size: 17 residues. Germline V gene data show CDR1 as MGHRA and CDR2 as YSYEKL. Here the CDR3 DNA reads TGCGCCAGCAGCCAGACCCTCCCCCACCGACTAGCCCACGAGCAGTACTTC. Translation: CASSQTLPHRLAHEQYF.

This sequence joins TRBV4-1 and TRBJ2-1, with TRBD2 identical over 8 bases. Germline lookup yields CDR1 MGHRA and CDR2 YSYEKL. The CDR3 is made up of 17 amino acids. Trimming cost V 3 bases and J 6 bases; bases outside gene matches: 13. The CDR3 DNA reads TGCGCCAGCAGCCACTCGGGGGCGGAAGCGGGGGTCAATGAGCAGTTCTTC. Its translation is CASSHSGAEAGVNEQFF.

The chain is built from TRBV4-2 and TRBJ1-5; D unresolved. The CDR3 extends over 17 amino acids. The V and J ends lost 0 bases and 6 bases respectively, with 18 bases between them. Germline V gene data show CDR1 as LGHNA and CDR2 as YNFKEQ. The CDR3 coding sequence is TGTGCCAGCAGCCAAGATCCGGCAGGTCTCTACGCTCAGCCCCAGCATTTT. Residues: CASSQDPAGLYAQPQHF.